This T cell receptor (beta chain) was sequenced during a study of shared T cell receptors in the human thymus. Data came from immunoSEQ multiplex PCR; TCRdb stores just in-frame clones and leaves some out. The table records a few hundred thousand clones, approximately 95% of them present only once. This CDR3 is 14 amino acids long. This clonotype originated in a human donor. Sequencing was done on a sample of thymocytes. The genes are TRBV21-1 and TRBJ2-4; the D call of TRBD2 is as the table states it, not checked on the DNA. TRBV21-1 is assigned pseudogene status. CDR3 residues: CASSGGVAKNIQYF. CDR3 bases: TGTGCCAGCAGTGGGGGGGTAGCCAAAAACATTCAGTACTTC.